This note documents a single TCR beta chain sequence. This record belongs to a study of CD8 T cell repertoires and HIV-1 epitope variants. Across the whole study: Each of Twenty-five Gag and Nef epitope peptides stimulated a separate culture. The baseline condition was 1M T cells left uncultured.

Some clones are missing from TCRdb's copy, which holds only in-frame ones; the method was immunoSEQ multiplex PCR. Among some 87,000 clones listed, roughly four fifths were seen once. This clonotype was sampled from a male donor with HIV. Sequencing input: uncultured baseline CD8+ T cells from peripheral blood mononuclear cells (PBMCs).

Written as DNA, the CDR3 is TGTGCCAGCAGCCCCCGTTGGCGGGAGGGCTCTGATGAGCAGTTCTTC. It yields the protein CASSPRWREGSDEQFF. V and J are TRBV7-9 and TRBJ2-1, with 9 bases lining up with TRBD2. This CDR3 region has 16 residues. CDR1 and CDR2 (germline): SEHNR, FQNEAQ (reference sequence). V gave up 5 bases and J gave up 8 bases; unmatched junction bases: 13.